The 11 T cell receptor beta chains listed next were all sequenced from one sample in a study of shared clonotypes between healthy human individuals. Profiled with immunoSEQ multiplex PCR; TCRdb holds only in-frame clones, not every one. The sample has around 1.6 million clones, about 98% seen once. The sample comprised naive CD4+ T cells sorted from blood. The sample's subset: CD45RA+ positively selected. These receptors all come from a man in his thirties or forties in good health.

This rearrangement joins TRBV5-1 to TRBJ2-7, with a tentative D call TRBD1 (5 bases). Germline CDR1 and CDR2: SGHRS and YFSETQ. The CDR3 is 15 residues long. Trimming left V 0 bases short and J 2 bases short, with 12 bases between. DNA for the CDR3: TGCGCCAGCAGCTTGGGGGGCAGTTCGACCTACGAGCAGTACTTC. Amino acid sequence: CASSLGGSSTYEQYF. Drawing the rest from reference TRBV5-1 and TRBJ2-7, the complete variable domain is KAGVTQTPRYLIKTRGQQVTLSCSPISGHRSVSWYQQTPGQGLQFLFEYFSETQRNKGNFPGRFSGRQFSNSRSEMNVSTLELGDSALYLCASSLGGSSTYEQYFGPGTRLTVT.

The CDR3 protein is CASSQDPFTDTQYF. In nucleotides, the CDR3 is TGTGCCAGTTCACAGGACCCCTTCACAGATACGCAGTATTTT. V is TRBV6-1 and J is TRBJ2-3, with a possible D match to TRBD1 (5 bases). V was trimmed by 9 bases and J by 2 bases, leaving 15 bases between them. Germline values: CDR1 MNHNS, CDR2 SASEGT. This CDR3 region has 14 residues.

This chain joins TRBV19 and TRBJ1-1; 12 bases align to TRBD1. The CDR3 sequence is 18 residues long. Germline V gives CDR1 LNHDA, CDR2 SQIVND (reference sequence). V gave up 7 bases and J gave up 3 bases; unmatched junction bases: 15. As DNA, the CDR3 is TGTGCCAGTACCTCCATGGGACAGGGGGCAGTCAGGTACACTGAAGCTTTCTTT. It specifies CASTSMGQGAVRYTEAFF.

This chain connects TRBV10-1 to TRBJ2-1; D unresolved. Trimming cost V 1 base and J 9 bases, with 7 bases left between them. Germline V CDR1 and CDR2: WNHNN, SYGVQD (reference sequence). This CDR3 is 12 amino acids long. The CDR3 coding sequence is TGCGCCAGCAGTGAGTTAGGCCGTGAGCAGTTCTTC. Its protein product is CASSELGREQFF.

V is TRBV6-6 and J is TRBJ2-5; D unresolved. The CDR3 spans 12 residues. Germline V gene data show CDR1 as MNHNY and CDR2 as SVGAGI (reference sequence). V was shortened by 4 bases and J by 4 bases, with 7 bases between the two germline ends. In DNA, the CDR3 is TGTGCCAGCAGTTTTGGTTCAGAGACCCAGTACTTC. As protein: CASSFGSETQYF.

The rearrangement links TRBV9 to TRBJ2-1; perhaps D is TRBD1 or TRBD2 (5 bases each). The CDR3 has 19 residues. The germline V and J ends were trimmed by 0 bases and 0 bases, with 19 bases remaining between them. CDR1 and CDR2 from the germline V gene are SGDLS and YYNGEE. The CDR3 spells CASSVVPLDSGSSYNEQFF. CDR3 DNA: TGTGCCAGCAGCGTAGTTCCCCTCGACTCAGGGAGCTCCTACAATGAGCAGTTCTTC.

The V call is TRBV6-6, the J call TRBJ2-1, with unresolved D. The CDR3 is 13 residues long. Germline loops: CDR1 MNHNY, CDR2 SVGAGI (reference sequence). V was cut by 2 bases and J by 8 bases, with 10 bases left in between. The CDR3 region is CASSYDLGHEQFF. In nucleotides, the CDR3 is TGTGCCAGCAGTTACGATCTAGGCCATGAGCAGTTCTTC.

The chain is built from TRBV30 and TRBJ2-7; D is unclear. The CDR3 is 13 residues long. Deletions cut 0 bases from V and 6 bases from J, with 12 bases between. CDR1 GTSNPN and CDR2 SVGIG come from the germline V gene (reference sequence). The CDR3 here is CAWSVRPPSEQYF. CDR3 in DNA: TGTGCCTGGAGTGTACGTCCGCCGAGCGAGCAGTACTTC.

The chain combines TRBV4-3 with TRBJ1-2; D is undetermined. Deletions cut 4 bases from V and 6 bases from J, with 12 bases between. This CDR3 has 13 amino acids. Germline CDR1 reads LGHNA; CDR2 reads YSLEER. CDR3 in DNA: TGCGCCAGCAGCCGCTCTCACGAGGATGGCTACACCTTC. Its protein is CASSRSHEDGYTF.

The CDR3 spells CASSPETVLVGANVLTF. In nucleotides, the CDR3 is TGTGCCAGCTCACCTGAGACAGTACTAGTTGGGGCCAACGTCCTGACTTTC. This chain links TRBV18 with TRBJ2-6; the D gene could be TRBD1 or TRBD2 (5 bases each). The ends were cut back, 3 bases at V and 3 bases at J, with 15 bases in the middle. Germline values: CDR1 KGHSH, CDR2 LQKENI. The CDR3 is made up of 17 amino acids.

The chain links TRBV18 to TRBJ2-5; D gene uncertain. The CDR3 covers 17 residues. Trimming left V 3 bases short and J 2 bases short, with 19 bases between. CDR1 and CDR2 (germline): KGHSH, LQKENI. CDR3 sequence: CASSPGMARLRQETQYF. The CDR3 nucleotides are TGTGCCAGCTCACCGGGCATGGCCCGTTTGAGGCAAGAGACCCAGTACTTC. The whole variable domain, filled in from reference TRBV18 and TRBJ2-5, reads NAGVMQNPRHLVRRRGQEARLRCSPMKGHSHVYWYRQLPEEGLKFMVYLQKENIIDESGMPKERFSAEFPKEGPSILRIQQVVRGDSAAYFCASSPGMARLRQETQYFGPGTRLLVL.